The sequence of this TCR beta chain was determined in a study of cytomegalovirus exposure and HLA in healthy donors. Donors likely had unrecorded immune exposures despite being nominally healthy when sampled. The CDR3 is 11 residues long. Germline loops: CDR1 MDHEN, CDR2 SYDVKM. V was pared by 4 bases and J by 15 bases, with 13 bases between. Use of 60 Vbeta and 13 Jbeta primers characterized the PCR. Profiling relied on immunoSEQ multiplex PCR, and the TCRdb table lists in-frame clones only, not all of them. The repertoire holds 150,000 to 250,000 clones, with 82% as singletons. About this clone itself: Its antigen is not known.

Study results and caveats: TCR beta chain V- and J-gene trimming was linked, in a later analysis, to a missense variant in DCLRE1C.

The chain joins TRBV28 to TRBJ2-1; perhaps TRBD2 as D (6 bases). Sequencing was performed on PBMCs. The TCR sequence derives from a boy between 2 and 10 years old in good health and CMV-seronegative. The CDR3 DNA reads TGTGCCAGCAGTTATGATCGGACTATGTTCTTC. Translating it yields CASSYDRTMFF.